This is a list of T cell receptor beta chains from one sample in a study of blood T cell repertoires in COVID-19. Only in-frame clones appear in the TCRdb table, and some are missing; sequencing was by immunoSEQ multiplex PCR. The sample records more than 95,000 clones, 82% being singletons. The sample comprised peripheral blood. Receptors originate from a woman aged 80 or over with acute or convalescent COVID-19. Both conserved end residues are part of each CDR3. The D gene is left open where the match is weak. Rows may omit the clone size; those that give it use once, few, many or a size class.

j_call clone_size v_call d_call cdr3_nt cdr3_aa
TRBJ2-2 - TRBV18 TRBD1 TGTGCCAGCTCACCGGGACAGGGAGTTTTTGGCACCGGGGAGCTGTTTTTT CASSPGQGVFGTGELFF
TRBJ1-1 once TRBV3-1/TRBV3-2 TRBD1 TGTGCCAGCAGCCAGAACAGGGGATGGAACACTGAAGCTTTCTTT CASSQNRGWNTEAFF
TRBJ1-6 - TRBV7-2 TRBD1 TGTGCCAGCAGCGTACTAACAGGGGGCCAGAATTCACCCCTCCACTTT CASSVLTGGQNSPLHF
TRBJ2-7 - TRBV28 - TGTGCCACAGGGATAACTTCCTACGAGCAGTACTTC CATGITSYEQYF
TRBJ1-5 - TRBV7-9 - TGTGCCAGCAGCTCTACAGGGAAGCCCCAGCATTTT CASSSTGKPQHF
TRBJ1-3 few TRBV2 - TGTGCCAGCAGTCGCCCCCCACAATCGGGAAACACCATATATTTT CASSRPPQSGNTIYF
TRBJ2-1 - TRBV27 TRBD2 TGTGCCAGCAGCCCAACTAGCGCAGAGCAGTTCTTC CASSPTSAEQFF
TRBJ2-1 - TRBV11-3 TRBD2 TGTGCCAGCAGCTTAGGGCAGGGAGGGTCCTACAATGAGCAGTTCTTC CASSLGQGGSYNEQFF
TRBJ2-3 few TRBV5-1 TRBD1 TGCGCCAGCAGCCCAGGGGGCGCAGAAGATACGCAGTATTTT CASSPGGAEDTQYF
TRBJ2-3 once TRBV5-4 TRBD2 TGTGCCAGCAGCTCGAAAGCGGGAATCACAGATACGCAGTATTTT CASSSKAGITDTQYF
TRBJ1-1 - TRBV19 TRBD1 TGTGCCAGTAGTAAGGGACAGAAGAACACTGAAGCTTTCTTT CASSKGQKNTEAFF
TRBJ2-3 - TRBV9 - TGTGCCAGCAGCGTAGGGCGGCCCCCCGGGGATACGCAGTATTTT CASSVGRPPGDTQYF
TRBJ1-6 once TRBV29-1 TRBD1 TGCAGCGTCCGGGACAGGGGTGGTAATTCACCCCTCCACTTT CSVRDRGGNSPLHF
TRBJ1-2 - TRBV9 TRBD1 TGTGCCAGCAGCTTAACAGGGGGCGCTCAGGGCTACACCTTC CASSLTGGAQGYTF
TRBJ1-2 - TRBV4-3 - TGCGCCAGCAGCCAAGAGATCGGAGAGTATGGCTACACCTTC CASSQEIGEYGYTF
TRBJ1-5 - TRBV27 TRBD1 TGTGCCAGCAGTTCGACAGGGTTTCAGCCCCAGCATTTT CASSSTGFQPQHF
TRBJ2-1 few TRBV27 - TGTGCCAGCAGTATCCCCCGCAGGGCAGGGATGGATGAGCAGTTCTTC CASSIPRRAGMDEQFF
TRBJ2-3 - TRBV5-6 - TGTGCCAGCAGCTCCGAACTAGCAGATACGCAGTATTTT CASSSELADTQYF
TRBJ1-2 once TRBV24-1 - TGTGCCACCCAAGACACGGTCTATGGCTACACCTTC CATQDTVYGYTF
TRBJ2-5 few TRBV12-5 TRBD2 TGTGCTAGTGGTTCGGGGGGGCCGGAGACCCAGTACTTC CASGSGGPETQYF
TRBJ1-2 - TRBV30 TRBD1 TGTGCCTGGAGTGCCGGGACAGTTGGCTACACCTTC CAWSAGTVGYTF
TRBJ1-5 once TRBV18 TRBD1 TGTGCCAGCTCACCACCTGGGACAGGGGGACAGCCCCAGCATTTT CASSPPGTGGQPQHF
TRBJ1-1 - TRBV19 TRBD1 TGTGCCAGTAGTATCCCTCCCAGGGGGCGTTATAGGGCTGAAGCTTTCTTT CASSIPPRGRYRAEAFF
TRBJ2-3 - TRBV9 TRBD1 TGTGCCAGCAGCGACCAGCTTTCCGAACAGGGGTTCGGGACAGATACGCAGTATTTT CASSDQLSEQGFGTDTQYF
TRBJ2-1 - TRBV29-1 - TGCAGCGAATCACAGGGTTACAATGAGCAGTTCTTC CSESQGYNEQFF
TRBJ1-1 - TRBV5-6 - TGTGCCAGCAGCGCTCTCGGGGTTATATCTGCTGAAGCTTTCTTT CASSALGVISAEAFF
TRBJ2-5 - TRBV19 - TGTGCCAGTAGTATAGTAGGCGGCAGGGTGCAAGAGACCCAGTACTTC CASSIVGGRVQETQYF
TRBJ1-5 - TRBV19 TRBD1 TGTGCCAGTAGTACCCCCAGGGGCAGGGGGAGCAATCAGCCCCAGCATTTT CASSTPRGRGSNQPQHF
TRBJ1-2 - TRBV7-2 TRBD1 TGTGCCAGCAGCTCCAACAGGGGCGGCTACACCTTC CASSSNRGGYTF
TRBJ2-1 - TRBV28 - TGTGCCAGCAGTCTCTATCGACAGGGAGGGCAGTTCTTC CASSLYRQGGQFF
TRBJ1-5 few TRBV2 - TGTGCCAGCAGTGCGAACAGGGACAATCAGCCCCAGCATTTT CASSANRDNQPQHF
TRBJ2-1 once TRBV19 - TGTGCCAGTAGTATCCCAGGAAGGTCCTACAATGAGCAGTTCTTC CASSIPGRSYNEQFF